This T cell receptor beta chain was recorded in a study of T-cell memory formation after mild COVID-19 (dated by TCRdb to the early 2020s). Context from the whole study: TCR sequence clusters from the two donors were found to be largely donor specific. T-cell clones expanding and contracting after mild COVID-19 in two donors were tracked by longitudinal TCRalpha and TCRbeta repertoire sequencing. The cohort comprised two young, previously healthy adult volunteers, one female and one male.

CDR3 length: 12 amino acids, cysteine to phenylalanine. Only the CDR3 region is kept as DNA, spanning 36 bases read in frame from base 1. Between the V and J ends, shortened by 3 bases and 7 bases respectively, the junction contains 6 bases. CDR1 and CDR2 (SEHNR, FQNEAQ) derive from the germline V gene (reference sequence). Ficoll-Paque density gradient centrifugation was the method used to isolate PBMCs. With respect to this clonotype: The antigen this receptor binds is unknown. Base qualities are not recorded, but no much larger clone differs from it by a single base.

The instrument was an Illumina NovaSeq 6000. cDNA libraries for TCRalpha and TCRbeta were prepared by 5'RACE using constant-segment primers, with sample barcodes and unique molecular identifiers added. RNA was extracted from every sample with Trizol reagent. Library amplification was performed in two PCR steps, and a second sample barcode and Illumina TruSeq adapters were introduced in the second step. Sequencing of libraries was performed on an Illumina NovaSeq with 2 x 150 bp paired-end reads. Under the source paper's analysis protocol: Reads were demultiplexed and collapsed into UMI-guided consensus sequences with migec v1.2.7. Using mixcr v2.1.11, the UMI consensuses were aligned to TRA and TRB V and J templates and assembled into clonotypes. A clonotype was counted as expanded or contracted only if both edgeR and NoisET called the change significant, with noise models trained on biological replicates. For edgeR calls, the thresholds were a false discovery rate-adjusted p below 0.01 and a log2 fold-change of 1. As an exploratory analysis of dynamics, max-normalized trajectories of the 1000 most abundant clonotypes were examined by PCA with hierarchical clustering. The CD4 or CD8 phenotype of responding clones was assigned using the separately sequenced CD4+ and CD8+ repertoires. Clones were called with MiXCR by TCRdb after fastp trimmed the public reads at Q25, and only in-frame beta chains were retained. Entries are consolidated by CDR3 protein sequence, retaining the most common genes and DNA. These V and J calls are TCRdb output, not the study's own analysis. Here the sample has about 350,000 distinct CDR3 sequences; 12% to 15% occur a single time. The biggest ten clones account for about a fifth of the sample.

What the authors observed across the whole study: Balanced CD4/CD8 phenotypes were observed for clones contracting from day 15 to 85, whereas a bias towards CD4+ was observed for a second wave of clones expanding from day 15 to 37. Only a couple of mild cases were covered by the study, and larger cohorts that include severe cases with pre-infection samples were considered necessary. Some responding clones were detected in pre-infection memory, suggesting pre-existing cross-reactive memory T cells joined the SARS-CoV-2 response. The second-wave clones that peaked on day 37 were not confirmed to be SARS-CoV-2 specific. Contracting CD4+ clones appeared mostly in the CM and EM memory subsets, whereas CD8+ clones were enriched in EMRA.

The sample was PBMCs or a T cell subset sorted from them (not recorded which). Recombination joined TRBV7-9 with TRBJ1-4; a confident D gene designation cannot be given. This receptor was taken from a man between 18 and 29 years old who had mild COVID-19 (a few samples of this study predate the infection). The sample titles of this study are shuffled in the database, so cell type and time point are left out; the donor was told from shared clones. At the DNA level, the sequence is TGTGCCAGCAGCTTCTCGGGTGAAAAACTGTTTTTT. Its protein is CASSFSGEKLFF. Where the CDR3 stops, the reference TRBV7-9 and TRBJ1-4 genes take over; the full variable domain is DTGVSQNPRHKITKRGQNVTFRCDPISEHNRLYWYRQTLGQGPEFLTYFQNEAQLEKSRLLSDRFSAERPKGSFSTLEIQRTEQGDSAMYLCASSFSGEKLFFGSGTQLSVL.